A single sample gave rise to the 13 T cell receptor beta chains below, sequenced in a study of control samples from healthy donors and cancer patients. Data came from immunoSEQ multiplex PCR; TCRdb stores just in-frame clones and leaves some out. This repertoire shows around 140,000 clones, 93% found once; its top ten account for about 5.8%. Sequencing was done on a sample of blood. Every receptor here comes from a man aged 18 to 30 in good health.

The rearrangement joins TRBV27 to TRBJ2-5; TRBD2 agrees at 10 bases. The CDR3 spans 16 residues. Germline lookup yields CDR1 MNHEY and CDR2 SMNVEV (reference sequence). The trim removed 1 base at V and 5 bases at J, leaving 7 bases unmatched. The CDR3: CASSLYLAGAGETQYF. In DNA form, the CDR3 reads TGTGCCAGCAGTTTATACCTAGCGGGAGCGGGGGAGACCCAGTACTTC.

This clone was seen a single time. This sequence joins TRBV9 and TRBJ2-7; TRBD2 matches at 11 bases. V was pared by 4 bases and J by 7 bases, with 10 bases of the junction left unmatched. The germline CDR1 and CDR2 sequences are SGDLS and YYNGEE. This CDR3 spans 15 amino acids. In nucleotides, the CDR3 is TGTGCCAGCAGCCCCTCCGGGACTAGCGGAGAGGAGCAGTACTTC. This translates into CASSPSGTSGEEQYF.

Here the CDR3 reads CASSQARTSWKHYEQYF. In DNA form, the CDR3 reads TGTGCCAGCAGCCAGGCTAGGACTAGCTGGAAACACTACGAGCAGTACTTC. V and J are TRBV3-1 (or the pseudogene TRBV3-2) and TRBJ2-7; 8 bases fit TRBD2. With V trimmed by 3 bases and J by 3 bases, 13 bases remained unmatched. This CDR3 contains 17 residues. Germline V gives CDR1 LGHDT, CDR2 YNNKEL (reference sequence).

The CDR3 DNA sequence: TGTGCCAGCAGCCCTATACTGCGGGGTATCCTCACAGATACGCAGTATTTT. It translates to CASSPILRGILTDTQYF. The V call is TRBV12-1, the J call TRBJ2-3; the D segment call TRBD2 is taken from the table without a DNA check. TRBV12-1 is a documented pseudogene. The CDR3 extends over 17 amino acids.

The chain links TRBV7-2 to TRBJ1-1; TRBD1 might be the D (5 bases). This CDR3 spans 14 amino acids. The V and J ends lost 3 bases and 1 base respectively, with 9 bases between them. The V gene's germline CDR1 is SGHTA and CDR2 FQGNSA. DNA for the CDR3: TGTGCCAGCAGCTTCCGGGACGGGAACACTGAAGCTTTCTTT. Translating gives CASSFRDGNTEAFF.

V gene TRBV6-2 or TRBV6-3 combines with J gene TRBJ1-1; no reliable D call. The CDR3 contains 14 residues. V was trimmed by 5 bases and J by 5 bases, leaving 15 bases between them. Germline assignment: CDR1 MNHEY and CDR2 SVGEGT. The CDR3 region is CASSHTIFQTEAFF. In nucleotides, the CDR3 is TGTGCCAGCAGTCATACAATTTTTCAAACTGAAGCTTTCTTT.

This chain connects TRBV27 to TRBJ1-2, with 7 bases aligning to TRBD1. J lost 8 bases, V lost 5 bases, and 8 bases had no gene match. The CDR3 sequence is 13 residues long. The V gene's germline CDR1 is MNHEY and CDR2 SMNVEV (reference sequence). This chain's CDR3 is CASSKDRMMGYTF. In DNA form, the CDR3 reads TGTGCCAGCAGTAAGGACAGGATGATGGGCTACACCTTC.

The chain combines TRBV6-6 with TRBJ2-3; D is ambiguous. Germline V gives CDR1 MNHNY, CDR2 SVGAGI (reference sequence). The germline V and J ends were trimmed by 5 bases and 6 bases, with 9 bases remaining between them. CDR3 length: 12 residues. CDR3 region: CASSHPRDTQYF. CDR3 bases: TGTGCCAGCAGTCATCCCCGGGATACGCAGTATTTT.

The chain couples TRBV7-9 to TRBJ1-2; perhaps TRBD1 as D (5 bases). This CDR3 contains 15 residues. V was clipped by 2 bases and J by 7 bases, with 17 bases between them. Looked up from germline, CDR1 is SEHNR and CDR2 is FQNEAQ (reference sequence). Here the CDR3 reads CASSLKVGAGGGYTF. The DNA for the CDR3 is TGTGCCAGCAGCTTAAAGGTCGGGGCAGGTGGTGGCTACACCTTC.

The chain employs TRBV29-1 and TRBJ1-1; 7 nucleotides line up with TRBD1. The CDR3 extends over 15 amino acids. V was pared by 5 bases and J by 1 base, with 10 bases of the junction left unmatched. Germline CDR1 reads SQVTM; CDR2 reads ANQGSEA. The CDR3 loop is CSVSLGGAGNTEAFF. The CDR3 DNA follows: TGCAGCGTTTCGTTAGGGGGCGCCGGGAACACTGAAGCTTTCTTT.

This rearrangement joins TRBV18 to TRBJ2-1; D possibly corresponds to TRBD1 (5 bases). V was cut by 5 bases and J by 4 bases, with 9 bases left in between. Germline V lookup: CDR1 KGHSH, CDR2 LQKENI. The CDR3 is 13 amino acids. The CDR3 DNA reads as TGTGCCAGCTCATCCCAGGGATACAATGAGCAGTTCTTC. Its protein product is CASSSQGYNEQFF.

The V and J genes are TRBV2 and TRBJ2-7, with unresolved D. Germline V lookup: CDR1 SNHLY, CDR2 FYNNEI. This CDR3 is built from 13 residues. V lost 11 bases to trimming and J lost 3 bases, with 17 bases between them. The DNA for the CDR3 is TGTGCCCGCTCACGCACCAGCGACTACGAGCAGTACTTC. This sequence encodes CARSRTSDYEQYF.

The chain has TRBV9 and TRBJ1-4; tentative D call: TRBD1 (6 bases). The ends were cut back, 4 bases at V and 2 bases at J, with 9 bases in the middle. The germline V gene has CDR1 SGDLS and CDR2 YYNGEE. The CDR3 consists of 14 residues. The CDR3 loop is CASSIGQTNEKLFF. The CDR3 nucleotides are TGTGCCAGCAGCATCGGACAGACTAATGAAAAACTGTTTTTT.